The source of this TCR beta chain is a study of vaccination effects on CD4 cells after COVID-19 (dated by TCRdb to between 2021 and 2024). With regard to the full study: Each participant got two doses of an mRNA SARS-CoV-2 vaccine, either BNT162b2 or mRNA-1273. Cultures from other donors in the study were sequenced with the Oncomine TCR Beta short-read assay on an Illumina iSeq 100. A total of 10 COVID-19 convalescent patients and a few SARS-CoV-2-naive healthy vaccine recipients were included in the full study. SARS-CoV-2 spike-specific CD4+ TCR repertoires were compared before and after mRNA vaccination in COVID-19 convalescent patients and in infection-naive vaccine recipients.

Sequences SGHVS (CDR1) and FQNEAQ (CDR2) are obtained from the germline V gene. The cysteine opens and the phenylalanine closes a CDR3 of 13 amino acids. Only the CDR3 part of the read is kept: 39 bases, read in frame from the first base. V and J are truncated by 5 bases and 4 bases respectively, leaving an intervening sequence of 9 bases. Comments on this clone: Its antigen is unknown. Base qualities are missing; no much larger clone stands one base away.

To prepare the library, the immunoSEQ multiplex PCR assay was applied. DNA from the CD4+ T cells that had been cultured and isolated underwent TCR beta CDR3 sequencing. The study's own analysis went as follows. Non-productive TCR sequences were removed and reads were trimmed to the CDR3 region, keeping CDR3s of at least 7 amino acids. The MANAFEST web app was used to identify antigen-specific clonotypes by comparing expansion in peptide wells with expansion in reference cultures. Positive clones required FDR<0.05 expansion versus reference and all other wells, odds ratio above 5, and frequency above 0.1% in two replicate wells. Clonotypes significantly expanded in SARS-CoV-2 spike wells and in at least one common cold coronavirus spike condition were defined as cross-reactive. CDR3 similarity was assessed by Levenshtein distance using the stringdist R package, and unrooted trees were constructed with ape in R 3.6.1. TCRdb retrieved this table from immuneACCESS and kept in-frame rearrangements only. Not all clones are present; in checked studies, unresolved V genes account for under half, and no reason is known for the remainder. Clone size and the V and J calls come from that table; the DNA yielded D and trimming. For this sample there are around 45,000 clones; 70% to 80% appear just once. The ten top clones hold 10% to 14% of the sample.

The paper's findings and limits, for the study overall: Among healthy vaccine recipients, nearly all vaccine-induced clones were SARS-CoV-2 mono-reactive, and only 1 of 255 was cross-reactive with common cold coronaviruses. Limitations of the study were the small number of convalescent patients and the absence of early post-infection timepoints. Marked clonal contraction was observed in both infection-induced and vaccine-induced clones at late post-vaccination timepoints, consistent with waning T cell responses.

The ViraFEST assay stimulated PBMC with viral peptide pools and then used TCR sequencing to identify antigen-specific CD4+ T cell clonotypes by expansion. After approximately 11 days of culture, CD4+ T cells were isolated with the EasySep CD4+ T cell isolation kit. Negative nucleocapsid antibody results before and after vaccination confirmed that the healthy vaccine recipients had no prior SARS-CoV-2 infection. Over 1.5 million PBMC per well were cultured with around 9.8 ug/ml peptides in IMDM containing around 4.6% human AB serum, approximately 10 IU/ml IL-2 and gentamicin. On days 3 and 7, half of the culture medium was replaced with fresh IL-2-containing medium. Each peptide stimulation condition was cultured in triplicate wells unless otherwise noted. PBMC were separated from whole blood using Ficoll-Paque Plus gradient centrifugation and were then either cryopreserved at -140C or used fresh. The overlapping peptide pools covered the spike proteins of SARS-CoV-2 and of the common cold coronaviruses HCoV-NL63, HCoV-OC43 and HCoV-229E. The QIAamp micro DNA kit was used to extract genomic DNA from the cultured CD4+ T cells.

Sequenced here: CD4+ T cells from PBMCs cultured with SARS-CoV-2 spike peptides, sampled before COVID-19 vaccination. In light of the paper, this sample's cell subset or site label describes: SARS-CoV-2 spike overlapping peptide pool stimulation. The chain is made from TRBV7-8 and TRBJ1-5, with a tentative D gene TRBD1 over 5 matching bases. The TCR comes from a human donor who received a COVID-19 vaccine. The CDR3 here reads CASSPGGNQPQHF. The nucleotide sequence is TGTGCCAGCAGCCCTGGGGGTAATCAGCCCCAGCATTTT.